This T cell receptor (beta chain) was observed in a study of T cell responses to AZD1222 COVID-19 vaccine. Overall study: Analyses pooled second doses at about 4 or about 12 weeks.

Using immunoSEQ multiplex PCR, the repertoire was profiled, and TCRdb retains in-frame clones only, with some absent. This sample has 100,000 to 150,000 clones, with 88% found just once. Study-wide results and limits: Of the AZD1222 recipients, only five to seven were seropositive at baseline. A rise in Spike-specific TCR breadth and depth followed two AZD1222 doses. At 160-218 and 743-854, vaccine-associated CD4 TCRs were dominant, and they spanned spike.

Regarding this clone: Antigen unknown.

This sample comprised peripheral blood, obtained on day 0 of AZD1222 vaccination. The sequence derives from an adult in good health.

For the CDR3, the DNA is TGTGCCAGCAGCCAGACAATAAACACTGAAGCTTTCTTT. Translating gives CASSQTINTEAFF. The V call is TRBV6-5, the J call TRBJ1-1; D call uncertain. There are 13 residues in the CDR3. Germline loops: CDR1 MNHEY, CDR2 SVGAGI. V shed 6 bases and J shed 2 bases, with 10 bases lying between them.